These 32 T cell receptor beta chains originate from one sample sequenced in a study of early T cells in non-severe SARS-CoV-2 infection. TCRdb reanalysed the 5' RACE reads using MiXCR and keeps one entry per CDR3 protein. The table shows over 55,000 distinct CDR3 sequences, with roughly 12% occurring only once. Sequencing was carried out using whole blood. These receptors originate from an adult who was a healthcare worker with PCR-confirmed SARS-CoV-2 infection or an uninfected control (not recorded which).

The table lists this clonotype with a few counts. The chain joins TRBV5-6 to TRBJ2-1; 10 positions match TRBD1. The trim removed 6 bases at V and 9 bases at J, leaving 15 bases unmatched. CDR3 length: 16 residues. Germline values: CDR1 SGHDT, CDR2 YYEEEE. The DNA for the CDR3 is TGTGCCAGCAACCCCACCGGGACAGGGGTTTCGGGTGAGCAGTTCTTC. Protein product: CASNPTGTGVSGEQFF.

This clonotype was recorded a few times. The chain recombines TRBV7-9 with TRBJ2-5, with a weak D call TRBD1 (6 bases). Trimming took off 3 bases at V and 5 bases at J, with 13 bases between the two ends. This CDR3 spans 14 amino acids. Per germline, CDR1 SEHNR and CDR2 FQNEAQ (reference sequence). The CDR3 bases are TGTGCCAGCAGCTTTACAGGGAAGGTCGAGACCCAGTACTTC. This encodes CASSFTGKVETQYF.

This clonotype was observed many times. J is TRBJ1-1 and V is TRBV28; 8 bases agree with TRBD1. Germline V gives CDR1 MDHEN, CDR2 SYDVKM. The CDR3 length is 12 residues. The trim removed 8 bases at V and 6 bases at J, leaving 5 bases unmatched. Here the CDR3 DNA reads TGTGCCAGCGCAGGGGGCAGAGCTGAAGCTTTCTTT. Encoded protein: CASAGGRAEAFF.

This clonotype was observed a handful of times. The chain has TRBV14 and TRBJ2-7; the D gene is possibly TRBD2 (5 bases). Germline V gives CDR1 SGHDN, CDR2 FVKESK. The CDR3 is 15 residues long. V lost 1 base and J lost 3, with 13 bases in between. The CDR3 protein is CASSQGPSPVYEQYF. The CDR3 coding sequence is TGTGCCAGCAGCCAAGGTCCTAGCCCCGTCTACGAGCAGTACTTC. Full variable domain (outside the CDR3, taken from reference TRBV14 and TRBJ2-7): EAGVTQFPSHSVIEKGQTVTLRCDPISGHDNLYWYRRVMGKEIKFLLHFVKESKQDESGMPNNRFLAERTGGTYSTLKVQPAELEDSGVYFCASSQGPSPVYEQYFGPGTRLTVT.

There are many counts of this clonotype. The V and J genes are TRBV11-2 and TRBJ2-7; weak D call: TRBD1 (7 bases). This CDR3 comprises 12 residues. Germline CDR1 is SGHAT and CDR2 is FQNNGV. V lost 5 bases, J lost 6 bases, and 11 bases lay in between. CDR3 in DNA: TGTGCCAGCAGCCGCCAGGGGGGCGAGCAGTACTTC. The encoded protein is CASSRQGGEQYF.

In this sample, this clonotype turned up many times. The rearrangement links TRBV11-2 to TRBJ2-4, with a weak D call TRBD1 (5 bases). CDR1 SGHAT and CDR2 FQNNGV come from the germline V gene. This CDR3 contains 12 residues. Between the trimmed V and J ends, which lost 5 bases and 6 bases, there was a span of 8 bases. The CDR3 DNA reads as TGTGCCAGCAGCCCCCAGGGAAACATTCAGTACTTC. Its protein is CASSPQGNIQYF.

This clonotype came up a few times. At one end, the junction sequence differs from germline, possibly due to a read error. The J gene is TRBJ2-6, the V gene TRBV29-1, with D possibly called TRBD1 or TRBD2 (5 bases each). This CDR3 is built from 16 residues. Germline V gene sequence: CDR1 SQVTM, CDR2 ANQGSEA. The CDR3 region has the DNA TGTAGCGTTAGGTCCGGGACGCACTCTGGGGCCAACGTCCTGACTTTC. Its translation: CSVRSGTHSGANVLTF.

V is TRBV5-8 and J is TRBJ1-5; the D is unclear. Trimming stripped 4 bases from V and 4 bases from J, with 9 bases between. The CDR3 runs to 13 residues. CDR1 is SGHTS, CDR2 YDEGEE, per germline. CDR3 in amino acids: CASSTGLNQPQHF. For the CDR3, the DNA is TGTGCCAGCAGCACCGGCCTTAATCAGCCCCAGCATTTT.

This clonotype was seen at least ten times. The chain links TRBV7-3 to TRBJ2-3, with D hard to call. V lost 5 bases and J lost 2, with 5 bases in between. This CDR3 is 12 amino acids long. The germline CDR1 and CDR2 sequences are SGHTA and FQGTGA. CDR3 sequence reads: CASSAATDTQYF. CDR3 in DNA: TGTGCCAGCAGCGCCGCCACAGATACGCAGTATTTT.

The sample holds many counts of this clonotype. The chain links TRBV7-9 to TRBJ2-5, with 12 bases that match TRBD2. Germline lookup yields CDR1 SEHNR and CDR2 FQNEAQ (reference sequence). There are 17 residues in the CDR3. Losses at the gene ends were 3 bases for V and 4 bases for J; bases not matched to a gene: 9. The DNA for the CDR3 is TGTGCCAGCAGCTTTCTAGCGGGAGGGCCTAGTTCAGAGACCCAGTACTTC. Its translation is CASSFLAGGPSSETQYF.

This clonotype was found many times. V and J are TRBV19 and TRBJ1-5; 9 positions match TRBD1. Losses at the gene ends were 4 bases for V and 6 bases for J; bases not matched to a gene: 4. Germline V gene sequence: CDR1 LNHDA, CDR2 SQIVND (reference sequence). This CDR3 region has 14 residues. CDR3 residues: CASSKTGGSQPQHF. The CDR3 DNA follows: TGTGCCAGTAGTAAGACAGGGGGAAGTCAGCCCCAGCATTTT.

Many counts were recorded for this clonotype. The chain employs TRBV3-1 and TRBJ1-2; D may be TRBD1 (6 bases). Trimming cost V 4 bases and J 9 bases, with 15 bases left between them. In germline, CDR1 is LGHDT, CDR2 YNNKEL (reference sequence). This CDR3 has 13 residues. The CDR3 spells CASSRKRTESYTF. DNA of the CDR3: TGTGCCAGCAGCCGCAAGAGGACAGAGAGCTACACCTTC. The full variable domain, its missing parts supplied by reference TRBV3-1 and TRBJ1-2, is DTAVSQTPKYLVTQMGNDKSIKCEQNLGHDTMYWYKQDSKKFLKIMFSYNNKELIINETVPNRFSPKSPDKAHLNLHINSLELGDSAVYFCASSRKRTESYTFGSGTRLTVV.

Turning to this clonotype: Being one base from a much bigger clone, this may be a read error. The V call is TRBV13, the J call TRBJ2-2; 7 bases align to TRBD1. From germline, CDR1 is PRHDT and CDR2 FYEKMQ (reference sequence). This CDR3 has 16 amino acids. The CDR3 loop reads CASSVPTGLNTRELFF. In DNA form, the CDR3 reads TGTGCCAGCAGCGTCCCGACAGGGTTGAACACCAGGGAGCTGTTTTTT.

This clonotype has at least ten counts. The chain links TRBV10-3 to TRBJ2-1; maybe TRBD2 (5 bases). The CDR3 extends over 14 amino acids. The V end was cut by 5 bases, the J end by 0 bases, with 8 bases between. Per germline, CDR1 ENHRY and CDR2 SYGVKD. Here the CDR3 reads CAISSGNSYNEQFF. DNA of the CDR3: TGTGCCATCAGTAGCGGTAACTCCTACAATGAGCAGTTCTTC.

The genes are TRBV11-2 and TRBJ2-1; D call uncertain. Looked up from germline, CDR1 is SGHAT and CDR2 is FQNNGV. V shed 1 base and J shed 0 bases, with 7 bases lying between them. The CDR3 is made up of 15 amino acids. CDR3 amino acids: CASSLASNSYNEQFF. CDR3 coding DNA: TGTGCCAGCAGCTTAGCTTCGAACTCCTACAATGAGCAGTTCTTC.

This clonotype was observed a few times. This chain uses TRBV2 with TRBJ1-5; TRBD1 matches at 9 bases. The CDR3 loop spans 15 amino acids. CDR1 is SNHLY and CDR2 is FYNNEI in the germline V gene. V lost 5 bases and J lost 7; bases outside the gene matches: 9. DNA for the CDR3: TGTGCCAGCAGTTCAAGGGACAGGGTTGCGCAGCCCCAGCATTTT. Translation: CASSSRDRVAQPQHF.

This clonotype was picked up a small number of times. The chain carries TRBV20-1 and TRBJ2-1; 12 nucleotides match TRBD2. V lost 3 bases, J lost 0 bases, and 6 bases stayed unmatched. Germline V lookup: CDR1 DFQATT, CDR2 SNEGSKA (reference sequence). The CDR3 has 17 amino acids. CDR3 coding DNA: TGCAGTGCTAGTGGACTAGCGGGGCACAGCTCCTACAATGAGCAGTTCTTC. Translated: CSASGLAGHSSYNEQFF.

In its sample, this clonotype was seen many times. V and J are TRBV5-1 and TRBJ2-5; D is uncertain. V was trimmed by 0 bases and J by 1 base, leaving 16 bases between them. The CDR3 has 17 amino acids. The germline gives CDR1 SGHRS, CDR2 YFSETQ. Here the CDR3 DNA reads TGCGCCAGCAGCTTGGCCGGGCATTCTAAAGGCCAAGAGACCCAGTACTTC. Protein product: CASSLAGHSKGQETQYF.

Ten or more counts support this clonotype. This rearrangement joins TRBV6-4 to TRBJ2-3; 11 bases are a match to TRBD2. Looked up from germline, CDR1 is MRHNA and CDR2 is SNTAGT. Losses at the gene ends were 0 bases for V and 5 bases for J; bases not matched to a gene: 4. The CDR3 runs to 16 residues. Written as DNA, the CDR3 is TGTGCCAGCAGTGACTCCGCCGGGACTAGCGGAGATACGCAGTATTTT. It encodes CASSDSAGTSGDTQYF.

V is TRBV29-1 and J is TRBJ1-1; D might be TRBD1 (5 bases). V shed 3 bases and J shed 4 bases, with 9 bases lying between them. CDR1 SQVTM and CDR2 ANQGSEA come from the germline V gene. The CDR3 contains 12 residues. The CDR3 nucleotides are TGCAGCGTTGAGCGTGGGGGCACTGAAGCTTTCTTT. This sequence encodes CSVERGGTEAFF.

The chain has TRBV29-1 and TRBJ1-4, with a possible D match to TRBD1 (6 bases). CDR1 and CDR2 from the germline V gene are SQVTM and ANQGSEA. Trimming took off 3 bases at V and 15 bases at J, with 14 bases between the two ends. This CDR3 comprises 11 residues. The CDR3, as DNA: TGCAGCGTTGATGCGGGGGGCAACGTGTTTTTT. This encodes CSVDAGGNVFF.

This clonotype was observed at least ten times. This sequence joins TRBV7-9 and TRBJ2-5, with 7 bases aligning to TRBD1. V dropped 3 bases and J dropped 4; count of bases not matched to a gene: 11. The CDR3 spans 16 residues. Germline V lookup: CDR1 SEHNR, CDR2 FQNEAQ (reference sequence). The chain's CDR3 is CASSFGTGERGETQYF. In DNA, the CDR3 is TGTGCCAGCAGCTTTGGTACAGGGGAGAGAGGAGAGACCCAGTACTTC.

This clonotype was counted at least ten times. The gene calls are TRBV7-3 and TRBJ2-4; no clear D gene. The CDR3 runs 14 residues. V lost 2 bases and J lost 0, with 5 bases in between. Germline CDR1 SGHTA, CDR2 FQGTGA. CDR3 loop: CASSLQLAKNIQYF. The CDR3 nucleotides are TGTGCCAGCAGCTTACAGCTAGCCAAAAACATTCAGTACTTC.

This clonotype was counted many times. The chain recombines TRBV12-3 or TRBV12-4 with TRBJ2-1; D is perhaps TRBD2 (6 bases). With 6 bases removed from V and 4 bases from J, the gap between germline ends came to 16 bases. This CDR3 region has 15 residues. The CDR3 loop is CASRGVGSLYNEQFF. CDR3 nucleotide sequence: TGTGCCAGCAGGGGGGTCGGGAGTCTTTACAATGAGCAGTTCTTC.

This clonotype was picked up many times. J is TRBJ2-5 and V is TRBV6-6; no clear D. The CDR3 has 13 amino acids. Trimming shortened V by 6 bases and J by 0 bases, and 8 bases separated the two germline ends. Germline V lookup: CDR1 MNHNY, CDR2 SVGAGI (reference sequence). CDR3 amino acids: CASRTPNQETQYF. In nucleotides, the CDR3 is TGTGCCAGCAGGACACCTAACCAAGAGACCCAGTACTTC.

This clonotype was seen a handful of times. The CDR3 coding sequence is TGTGCCAGCAGTTACTCACGTACTAGCGGGAGAGCCTCAGATACGCAGTATTTT. This encodes CASSYSRTSGRASDTQYF. The genes are TRBV6-6 and TRBJ2-3; TRBD2 aligns across 11 bases. Germline loops: CDR1 MNHNY, CDR2 SVGAGI (reference sequence). V lost 0 bases to trimming and J lost 4 bases; unmatched junction nucleotides: 9. The CDR3 runs to 18 residues.

This clonotype was counted many times. The junction and the germline gene differ at one end; a read error may be behind it. The chain carries TRBV5-5 and TRBJ1-2; the D is unclear. Germline values: CDR1 SGHKS, CDR2 YYEKEE (reference sequence). The CDR3 spans 14 residues. The CDR3 DNA reads TGTGCCAGCAACTTGGACGGGGCTAACTATGGCTACACCTTC. Protein: CASNLDGANYGYTF.

There are a few counts of this clonotype. This rearrangement joins TRBV7-9 to TRBJ2-7, with TRBD1 as a possible D gene (5 bases). This CDR3 has 15 residues. Germline V gene data show CDR1 as SEHNR and CDR2 as FQNEAQ (reference sequence). The V gene lost 5 bases and the J gene lost 6 bases, with 20 bases spanning the gap. The CDR3 spells CASSPRDSPFREQYF. The CDR3 DNA reads TGTGCCAGCAGCCCCCGAGACAGTCCCTTCCGCGAGCAGTACTTC.

This chain joins TRBV7-3 and TRBJ1-6; a possible D gene is TRBD1 (5 bases). The germline V gene has CDR1 SGHTA and CDR2 FQGTGA. V was cut by 10 bases and J by 7 bases, with 14 bases left in between. The CDR3 has 13 amino acids. The CDR3 loop reads CATRDSLNSPLHF. CDR3 nucleotides: TGTGCCACCCGGGACTCCCTAAATTCACCCCTCCACTTT.

In this sample, this clonotype turned up a few times. This chain joins TRBV7-9 and TRBJ2-5; D tentatively fits TRBD1 or TRBD2 (5 bases each). V was pared by 7 bases and J by 5 bases, with 17 bases between. The CDR3 contains 14 residues. Germline CDR1 and CDR2: SEHNR and FQNEAQ (reference sequence). The DNA of the CDR3 is TGTGCCAGCACCCCCTCCGGGACCATCGAGACCCAGTACTTC. This sequence encodes CASTPSGTIETQYF.

This clonotype was observed at least ten times. The chain has TRBV2 and TRBJ2-7; 7 nucleotides line up with TRBD2. This CDR3 is built from 12 residues. Germline CDR1 SNHLY, CDR2 FYNNEI. V gave up 10 bases and J gave up 5 bases; unmatched junction bases: 8. CDR3 in amino acids: CATLRLAHEQYF. The DNA for the CDR3 is TGTGCCACCCTCAGACTAGCCCACGAGCAGTACTTC.

This clonotype was observed a few times. CDR3 sequence (DNA): TGTGCCAGCAGTCCGGGACTAATCCAAGAGACCCAGTACTTC. It yields the protein CASSPGLIQETQYF. The chain links TRBV9 to TRBJ2-5; 7 nucleotides align to TRBD2. CDR3 length: 14 amino acids. The germline gives CDR1 SGDLS, CDR2 YYNGEE. J gave up 1 base and V 5 bases, and 5 bases lay outside the gene matches.